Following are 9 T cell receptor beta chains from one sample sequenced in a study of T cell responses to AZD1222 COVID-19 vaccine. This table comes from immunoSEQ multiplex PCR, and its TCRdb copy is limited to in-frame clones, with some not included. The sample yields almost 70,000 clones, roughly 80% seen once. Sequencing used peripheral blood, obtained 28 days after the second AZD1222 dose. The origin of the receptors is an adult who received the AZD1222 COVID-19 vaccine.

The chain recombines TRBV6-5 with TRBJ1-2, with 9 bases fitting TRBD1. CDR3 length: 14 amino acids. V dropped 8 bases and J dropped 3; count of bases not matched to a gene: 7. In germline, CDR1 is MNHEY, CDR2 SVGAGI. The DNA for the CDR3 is TGTGCCAGCGGAGAGACAGGGGGGGACTATGGCTACACCTTC. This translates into CASGETGGDYGYTF.

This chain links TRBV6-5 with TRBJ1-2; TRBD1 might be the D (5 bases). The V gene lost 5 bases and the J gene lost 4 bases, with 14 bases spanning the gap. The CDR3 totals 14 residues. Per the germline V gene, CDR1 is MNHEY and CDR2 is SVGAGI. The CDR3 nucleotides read TGTGCCAGCAGTAAAACGGACAAGGGCTATGGCTACACCTTC. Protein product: CASSKTDKGYGYTF.

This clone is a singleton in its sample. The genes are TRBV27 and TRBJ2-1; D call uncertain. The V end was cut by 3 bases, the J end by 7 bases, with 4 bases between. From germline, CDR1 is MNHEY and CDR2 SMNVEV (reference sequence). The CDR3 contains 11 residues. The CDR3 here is CASSFGNEQFF. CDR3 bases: TGTGCCAGCAGTTTTGGAAATGAGCAGTTCTTC.

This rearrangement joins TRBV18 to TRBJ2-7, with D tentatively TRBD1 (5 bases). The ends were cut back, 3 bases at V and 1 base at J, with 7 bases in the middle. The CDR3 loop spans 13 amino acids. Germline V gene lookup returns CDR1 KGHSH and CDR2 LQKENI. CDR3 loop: CASSPTVSYEQYF. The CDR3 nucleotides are TGTGCCAGCTCACCGACAGTTTCCTACGAGCAGTACTTC.

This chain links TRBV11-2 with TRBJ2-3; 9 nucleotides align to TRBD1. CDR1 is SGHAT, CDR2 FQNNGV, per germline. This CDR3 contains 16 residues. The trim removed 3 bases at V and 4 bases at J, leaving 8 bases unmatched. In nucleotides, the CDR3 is TGTGCCAGCAGCTTCAACAGGGGGCGCGGGTCAGATACGCAGTATTTT. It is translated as CASSFNRGRGSDTQYF. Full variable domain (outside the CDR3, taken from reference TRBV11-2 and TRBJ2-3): EAGVAQSPRYKIIEKRQSVAFWCNPISGHATLYWYQQILGQGPKLLIQFQNNGVVDDSQLPKDRFSAERLKGVDSTLKIQPAKLEDSAVYLCASSFNRGRGSDTQYFGPGTRLTVL.

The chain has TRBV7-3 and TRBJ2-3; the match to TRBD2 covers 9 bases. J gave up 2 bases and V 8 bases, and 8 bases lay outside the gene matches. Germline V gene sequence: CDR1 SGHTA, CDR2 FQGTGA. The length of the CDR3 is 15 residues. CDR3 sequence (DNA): TGTGCCAGCTCCGCCGCGGGGGGGGCCACAGATACGCAGTATTTT. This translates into CASSAAGGATDTQYF.

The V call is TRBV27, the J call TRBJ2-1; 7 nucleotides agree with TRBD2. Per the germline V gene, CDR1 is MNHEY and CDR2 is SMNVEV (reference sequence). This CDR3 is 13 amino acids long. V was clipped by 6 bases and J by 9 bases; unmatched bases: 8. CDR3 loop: CASSPRLAVEQFF. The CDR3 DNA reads TGTGCCAGCAGCCCGCGACTAGCAGTTGAGCAGTTCTTC.

CDR3 bases: TGTGCCAGCAGTTTATCGAGGTCCAGGGGGCGCGGCTACACCTTC. Translating it yields CASSLSRSRGRGYTF. The V call is TRBV27, the J call TRBJ1-2; TRBD1 matches at 8 bases. The junction had 8 bases not matched to a gene; V was cut back by 0 bases and J by 8 bases. The germline CDR1 and CDR2 sequences are MNHEY and SMNVEV (reference sequence). The CDR3 totals 15 residues.

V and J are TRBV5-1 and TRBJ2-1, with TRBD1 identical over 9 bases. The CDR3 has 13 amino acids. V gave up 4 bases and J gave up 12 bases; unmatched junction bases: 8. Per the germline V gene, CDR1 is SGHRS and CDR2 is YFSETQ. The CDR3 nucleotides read TGCGCCAGCAGCCCGGAGGGACAGGGATGGCAGTTCTTC. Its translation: CASSPEGQGWQFF.